This entry concerns a single T cell receptor beta chain. Method: immunoSEQ multiplex PCR; TCRdb's copy keeps in-frame clones and lacks some. There are about 380,000 clones in the sample; 85% to 95% occur only once, and approximately 0.02% lies in the top ten. V lost 8 bases and J lost 0, with 5 bases in between. Germline CDR1 and CDR2: MNHEY and SVGAGI. The CDR3 is made up of 11 amino acids. The source of the sample is a study of shared T cell receptors in the human thymus. What was sequenced was thymocytes. The chain links TRBV6-5 to TRBJ2-7; D remains unclear. This receptor was obtained from a human donor. For the CDR3, the DNA is TGTGCCAGCGCAGTCTCCTACGAGCAGTACTTC. This translates into CASAVSYEQYF.